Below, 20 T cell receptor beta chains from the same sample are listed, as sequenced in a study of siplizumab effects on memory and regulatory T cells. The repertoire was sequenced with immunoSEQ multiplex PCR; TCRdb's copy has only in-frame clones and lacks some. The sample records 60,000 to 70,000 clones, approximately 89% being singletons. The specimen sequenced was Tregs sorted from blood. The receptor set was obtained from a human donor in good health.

CDR3 in amino acids: CASSLAMGTGSGYTF. CDR3 coding DNA: TGTGCCAGCAGCTTGGCTATGGGGACAGGGAGCGGCTACACCTTC. The chain is built from TRBV5-6 and TRBJ1-2; TRBD1 matches at 9 bases. From germline, CDR1 is SGHDT and CDR2 YYEEEE. The CDR3 consists of 15 residues. With V trimmed by 0 bases and J by 8 bases, 8 bases remained unmatched.

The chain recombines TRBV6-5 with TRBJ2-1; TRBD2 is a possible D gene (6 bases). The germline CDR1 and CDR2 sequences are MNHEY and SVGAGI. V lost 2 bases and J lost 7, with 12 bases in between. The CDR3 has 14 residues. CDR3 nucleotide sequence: TGTGCCAGCAGTTACGGTAGGAGGGGAAATGAGCAGTTCTTC. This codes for CASSYGRRGNEQFF.

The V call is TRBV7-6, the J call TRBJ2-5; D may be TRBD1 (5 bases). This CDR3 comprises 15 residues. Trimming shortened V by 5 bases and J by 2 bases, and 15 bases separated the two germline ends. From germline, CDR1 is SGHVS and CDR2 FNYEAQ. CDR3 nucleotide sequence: TGTGCCAGCAGCCAGGGCGGAAGAACACAAGAGACCCAGTACTTC. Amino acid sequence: CASSQGGRTQETQYF.

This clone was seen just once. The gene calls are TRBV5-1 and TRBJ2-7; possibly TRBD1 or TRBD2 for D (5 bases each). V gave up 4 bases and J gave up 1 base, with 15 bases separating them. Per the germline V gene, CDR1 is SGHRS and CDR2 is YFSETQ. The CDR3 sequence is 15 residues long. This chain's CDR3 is CASSPAWGSSYEQYF. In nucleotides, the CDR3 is TGCGCCAGCAGCCCGGCGTGGGGGAGTTCCTACGAGCAGTACTTC.

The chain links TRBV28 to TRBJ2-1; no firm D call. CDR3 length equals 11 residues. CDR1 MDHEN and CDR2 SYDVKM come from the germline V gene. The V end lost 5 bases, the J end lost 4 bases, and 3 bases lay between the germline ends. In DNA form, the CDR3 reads TGTGCCAGCAGTGTGTACAATGAGCAGTTCTTC. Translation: CASSVYNEQFF.

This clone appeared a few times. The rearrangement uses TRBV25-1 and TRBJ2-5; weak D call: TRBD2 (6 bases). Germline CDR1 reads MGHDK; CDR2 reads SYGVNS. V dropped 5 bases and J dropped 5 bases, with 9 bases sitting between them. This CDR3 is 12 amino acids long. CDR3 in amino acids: CASSRAGETQYF. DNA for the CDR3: TGTGCCAGCAGTAGGGCGGGGGAGACCCAGTACTTC.

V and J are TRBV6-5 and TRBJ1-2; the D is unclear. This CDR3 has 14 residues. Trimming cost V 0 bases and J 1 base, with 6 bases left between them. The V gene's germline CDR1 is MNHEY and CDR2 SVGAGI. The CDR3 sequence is CASSYSRNNYGYTF. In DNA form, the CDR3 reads TGTGCCAGCAGTTACTCTAGGAATAACTATGGCTACACCTTC.

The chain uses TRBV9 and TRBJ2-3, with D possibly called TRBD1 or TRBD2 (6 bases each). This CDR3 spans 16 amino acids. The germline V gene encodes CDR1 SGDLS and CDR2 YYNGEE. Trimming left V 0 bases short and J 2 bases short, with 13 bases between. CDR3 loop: CASSVGGRGYTDTQYF. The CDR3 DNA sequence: TGTGCCAGCAGCGTAGGGGGGCGGGGATACACAGATACGCAGTATTTT.

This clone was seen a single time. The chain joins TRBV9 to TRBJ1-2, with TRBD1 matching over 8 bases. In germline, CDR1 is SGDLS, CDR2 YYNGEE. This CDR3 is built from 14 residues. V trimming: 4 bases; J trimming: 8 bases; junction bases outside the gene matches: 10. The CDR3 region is CASSPDRGQGGYTF. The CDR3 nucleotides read TGTGCCAGCAGCCCCGACAGGGGTCAAGGGGGCTACACCTTC.

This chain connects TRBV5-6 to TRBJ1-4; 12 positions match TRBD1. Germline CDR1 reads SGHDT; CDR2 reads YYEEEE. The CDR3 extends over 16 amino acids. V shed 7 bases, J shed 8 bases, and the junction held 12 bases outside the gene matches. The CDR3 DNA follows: TGTGCCAGCGGCGGGGACAGGGGGCGATTCTGGGAAAAACTGTTTTTT. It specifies CASGGDRGRFWEKLFF.

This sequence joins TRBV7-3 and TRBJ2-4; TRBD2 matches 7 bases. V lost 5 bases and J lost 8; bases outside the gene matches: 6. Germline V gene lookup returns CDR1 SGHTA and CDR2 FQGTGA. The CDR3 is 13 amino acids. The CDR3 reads CASSESGKDIQYF. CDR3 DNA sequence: TGTGCCAGCAGCGAAAGCGGGAAGGACATTCAGTACTTC.

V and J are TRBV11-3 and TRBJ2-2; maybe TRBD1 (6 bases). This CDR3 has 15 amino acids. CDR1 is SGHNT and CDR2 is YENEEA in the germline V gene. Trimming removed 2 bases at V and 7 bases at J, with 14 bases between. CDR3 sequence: CASSLRSGAGGELFF. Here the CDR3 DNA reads TGTGCCAGCAGCTTAAGGTCAGGGGCCGGCGGGGAGCTGTTTTTT.

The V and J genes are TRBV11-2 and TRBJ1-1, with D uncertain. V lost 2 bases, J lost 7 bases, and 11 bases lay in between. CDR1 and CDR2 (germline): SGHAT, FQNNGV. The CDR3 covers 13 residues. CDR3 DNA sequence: TGTGCCAGCAGCTTAAGGCCTGGCGGTGAAGCTTTCTTT. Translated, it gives CASSLRPGGEAFF.

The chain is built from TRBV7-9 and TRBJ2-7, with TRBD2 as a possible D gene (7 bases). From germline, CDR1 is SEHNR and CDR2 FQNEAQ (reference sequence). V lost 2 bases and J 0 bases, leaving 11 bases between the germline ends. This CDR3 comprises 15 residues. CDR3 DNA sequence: TGTGCCAGCAGCTTAAAGCGGGACATCTCCTACGAGCAGTACTTC. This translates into CASSLKRDISYEQYF.

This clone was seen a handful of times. CDR3 DNA sequence: TGTGCCAGCAGCTTTGAACAGGGGGGATGGTATGGCTACACCTTC. This translates into CASSFEQGGWYGYTF. This chain uses TRBV5-5 with TRBJ1-2, with 8 nucleotides matching TRBD1. Germline V lookup: CDR1 SGHKS, CDR2 YYEKEE (reference sequence). V dropped 2 bases and J dropped 5; count of bases not matched to a gene: 8. This CDR3 comprises 15 residues.

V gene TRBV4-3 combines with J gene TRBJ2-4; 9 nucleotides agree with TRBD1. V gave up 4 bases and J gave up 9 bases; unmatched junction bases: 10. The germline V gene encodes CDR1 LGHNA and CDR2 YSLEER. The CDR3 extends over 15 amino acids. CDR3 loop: CASSRQDRGSSIQYF. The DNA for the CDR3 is TGCGCCAGCAGCCGACAGGACAGGGGAAGCTCCATTCAGTACTTC.

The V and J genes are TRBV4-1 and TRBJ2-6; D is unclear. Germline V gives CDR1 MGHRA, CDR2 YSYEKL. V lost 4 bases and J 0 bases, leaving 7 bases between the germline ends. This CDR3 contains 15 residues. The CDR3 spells CASSLIPSGANVLTF. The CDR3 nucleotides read TGCGCCAGCAGCCTCATTCCCTCTGGGGCCAACGTCCTGACTTTC.

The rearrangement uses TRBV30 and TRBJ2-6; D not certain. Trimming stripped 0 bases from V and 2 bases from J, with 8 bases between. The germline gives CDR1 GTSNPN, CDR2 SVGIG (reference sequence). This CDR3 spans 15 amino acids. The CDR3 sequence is CAWSVPHTGANVLTF. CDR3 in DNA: TGTGCCTGGAGTGTACCACACACTGGGGCCAACGTCCTGACTTTC.

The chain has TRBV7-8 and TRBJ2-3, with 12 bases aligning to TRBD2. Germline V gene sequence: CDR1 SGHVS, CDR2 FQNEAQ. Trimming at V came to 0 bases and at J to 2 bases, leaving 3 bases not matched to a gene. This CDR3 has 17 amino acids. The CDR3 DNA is TGTGCCAGCAGCTTAGCGACTAGCGGGAGCCACACAGATACGCAGTATTTT. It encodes CASSLATSGSHTDTQYF. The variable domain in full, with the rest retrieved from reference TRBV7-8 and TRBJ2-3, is GAGVSQSPRYKVAKRGQDVALRCDPISGHVSLFWYQQALGQGPEFLTYFQNEAQLDKSGLPSDRFFAERPEGSVSTLKIQRTQQEDSAVYLCASSLATSGSHTDTQYFGPGTRLTVL.

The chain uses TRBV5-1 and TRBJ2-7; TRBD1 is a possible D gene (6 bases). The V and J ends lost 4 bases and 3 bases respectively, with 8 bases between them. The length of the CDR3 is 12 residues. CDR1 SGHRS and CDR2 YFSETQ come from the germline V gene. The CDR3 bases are TGCGCCAGCAGCCCGACAGGCTACGAGCAGTACTTC. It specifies CASSPTGYEQYF. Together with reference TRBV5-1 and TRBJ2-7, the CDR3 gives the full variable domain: KAGVTQTPRYLIKTRGQQVTLSCSPISGHRSVSWYQQTPGQGLQFLFEYFSETQRNKGNFPGRFSGRQFSNSRSEMNVSTLELGDSALYLCASSPTGYEQYFGPGTRLTVT.